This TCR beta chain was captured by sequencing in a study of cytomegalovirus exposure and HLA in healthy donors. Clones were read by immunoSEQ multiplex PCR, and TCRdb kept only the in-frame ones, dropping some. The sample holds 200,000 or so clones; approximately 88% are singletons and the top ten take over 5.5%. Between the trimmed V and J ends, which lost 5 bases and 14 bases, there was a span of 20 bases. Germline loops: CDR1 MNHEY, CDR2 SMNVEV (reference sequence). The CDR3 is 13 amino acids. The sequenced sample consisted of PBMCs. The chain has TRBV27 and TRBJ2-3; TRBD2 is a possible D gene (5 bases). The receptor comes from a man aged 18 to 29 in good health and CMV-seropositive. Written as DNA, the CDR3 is TGTGCCAGCAGTGCCCTCGCCCCGAGGGAGTGGTATTTT. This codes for CASSALAPREWYF.